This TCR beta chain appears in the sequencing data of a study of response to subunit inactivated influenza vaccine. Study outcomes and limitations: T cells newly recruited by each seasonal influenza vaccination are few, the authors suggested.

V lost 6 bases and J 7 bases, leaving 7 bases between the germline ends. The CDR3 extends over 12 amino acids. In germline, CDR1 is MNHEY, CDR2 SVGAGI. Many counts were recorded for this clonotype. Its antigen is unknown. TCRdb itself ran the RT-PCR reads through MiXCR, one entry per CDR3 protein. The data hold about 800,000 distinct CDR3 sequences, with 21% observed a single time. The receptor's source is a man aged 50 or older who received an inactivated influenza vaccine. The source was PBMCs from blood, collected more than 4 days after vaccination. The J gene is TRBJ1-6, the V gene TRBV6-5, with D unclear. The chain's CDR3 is CASRMINSPLHF. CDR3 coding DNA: TGTGCCAGCAGGATGATCAATTCACCCCTCCACTTT.